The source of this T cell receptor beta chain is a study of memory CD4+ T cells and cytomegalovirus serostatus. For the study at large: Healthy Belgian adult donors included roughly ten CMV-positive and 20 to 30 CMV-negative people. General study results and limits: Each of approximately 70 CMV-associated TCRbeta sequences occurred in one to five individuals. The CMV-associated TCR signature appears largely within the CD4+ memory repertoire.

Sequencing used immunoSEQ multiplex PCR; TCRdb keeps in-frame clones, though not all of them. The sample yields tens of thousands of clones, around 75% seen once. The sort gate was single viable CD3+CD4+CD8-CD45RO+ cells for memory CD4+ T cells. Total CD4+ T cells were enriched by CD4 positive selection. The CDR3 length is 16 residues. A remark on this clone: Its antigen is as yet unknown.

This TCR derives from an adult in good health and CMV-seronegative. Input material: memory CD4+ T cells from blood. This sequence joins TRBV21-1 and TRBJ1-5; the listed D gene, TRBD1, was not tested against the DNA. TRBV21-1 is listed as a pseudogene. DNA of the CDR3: TGTGCCAGCAGCAAAAGGAGGATAGGACAGGGAAGTCCCCAGCATTTT. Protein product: CASSKRRIGQGSPQHF.